These T cell receptor beta chains were read from a single sample in a study of T cells in Graves' hyperthyroidism and ophthalmopathy. A single record per CDR3 protein comes from TCRdb applying MiXCR to the multiplex PCR reads. The repertoire holds under 700,000 distinct CDR3 sequences, with 16% as singletons. Material: blood. These receptors all come from a woman aged 18-29 years with Graves' hyperthyroidism. Both conserved end residues are part of each CDR3. D genes are given only for firm matches. Expanded clones are given a class, and other clones once, few, many or no size at all.

J gene | D gene | clone size | V gene | CDR3 DNA | CDR3 protein
TRBJ2-3 | . | many | TRBV7-9 | TGTGCCAGCAGCTTCGCTAGTAAAGCAGATACGCAGTATTTT | CASSFASKADTQYF
TRBJ1-4 | TRBD1 | many | TRBV20-1 | TGCAGTGCCGCGGGACAGACGCCAACTAATGAAAAACTGTTTTTT | CSAAGQTPTNEKLFF
TRBJ2-5 | TRBD1 | . | TRBV6-2/TRBV6-3 | TGTGCCAGCAGTGGGGACAGGCTTTACCAAGAGACCCAGTACTTC | CASSGDRLYQETQYF
TRBJ1-2 | . | many | TRBV11-1 | TGTGCCAGCAGCTTATCAGGGGACGGGAGTGGCTACACCTTC | CASSLSGDGSGYTF
TRBJ2-7 | TRBD2 | few | TRBV20-1 | TGCAGTGCTAGAACTGCGGGAGGTGGGGGCGAGCAGTACTTC | CSARTAGGGGEQYF
TRBJ1-1 | . | many | TRBV20-1 | TGCAGTGCTAGGCGGATGAACACTGAAGCTTTCTTT | CSARRMNTEAFF
TRBJ2-3 | . | many | TRBV28 | TGTGCCAGCAGGGATTTCACAGATACGCAGTATTTT | CASRDFTDTQYF
TRBJ1-3 | . | . | TRBV28 | TGTGCCAGCAGTTCGACCCTTTACAGGCCTGGAAACACCATATATTTT | CASSSTLYRPGNTIYF
TRBJ2-7 | . | many | TRBV2 | TGTGCCAGCAGATACAACGAGCAGTACTTC | CASRYNEQYF
TRBJ1-5 | . | many | TRBV20-1 | TGCAGTGCTAGAGATATGGGTTTGGGCAATCAGCCCCAGCATTTT | CSARDMGLGNQPQHF
TRBJ2-7 | . | . | TRBV19 | TGTGCCAGTAGGGCAATTAGCTCCTACGAGCAGTACTTC | CASRAISSYEQYF
TRBJ2-2 | . | many | TRBV6-5 | TGTGCCAGCAGTTACGACGTGGAGAGCACCGGGGAGCTGTTTTTT | CASSYDVESTGELFF
TRBJ1-5 | . | . | TRBV29-1 | TGCAGCGTTGGGCAGAAAATCAATCAGCCCCAGCATTTT | CSVGQKINQPQHF
TRBJ2-5 | . | many | TRBV30 | TGTGCCTGGACTGTGTTAGAGACCCAGTACTTC | CAWTVLETQYF
TRBJ2-1 | TRBD2 | few | TRBV30 | TGTGCCTGGAGTAACCCGGGACTAGCGGGGGGTGGTGAGCAGTTCTTC | CAWSNPGLAGGGEQFF
TRBJ2-7 | . | few | TRBV29-1 | TGCAGCGTCCTGTTAAATCTTGCCTACGAGCAGTACTTC | CSVLLNLAYEQYF
TRBJ2-3 | TRBD2 | . | TRBV6-4 | TGTGCCAGCAGCGGGACTAGCGGGAGCGGAGATACGCAGTATTTT | CASSGTSGSGDTQYF
TRBJ2-3 | TRBD1 | few | TRBV6-4 | TGTGCCAGCAGCCCAGAGACAGGGGGGGGCACAGATACGCAGTATTTT | CASSPETGGGTDTQYF
TRBJ2-1 | TRBD2 | . | TRBV24-1 | TGTGCCACCAGTAATTTAGCGGGAGGGGTCAATGAGCAGTTCTTC | CATSNLAGGVNEQFF
TRBJ1-4 | . | . | TRBV7-9 | TGTGCCAGCAGCTTAGAGGGAACGGACGAAAAACTGTTTTTT | CASSLEGTDEKLFF
TRBJ1-5 | . | many | TRBV28 | TGTGCCAGCAAGAAGCCGGCGAACAATCAGCCCCAGCATTTT | CASKKPANNQPQHF
TRBJ2-1 | . | . | TRBV2 | TGTGCCAGCAGGATAACCGGGACGCCTGAGGATGAGCAGTTCTTC | CASRITGTPEDEQFF
TRBJ2-1 | . | many | TRBV20-1 | TGCAGTGCTAGGTCACTGGCGGACAATGAGCAGTTCTTC | CSARSLADNEQFF
TRBJ1-3 | . | many | TRBV20-1 | TGCAGTGCGAGACCCCCGGCAGATGGAAACACCATATATTTT | CSARPPADGNTIYF
TRBJ1-2 | . | many | TRBV6-6 | TGTGCCAGCAGTTACTCCTTTGGCAGGGAGAGCGGCTACACCTTC | CASSYSFGRESGYTF
TRBJ2-1 | TRBD2 | many | TRBV24-1 | TGTGCCACCAGGTCAGCGGGGGGGCCGGCCAATGAGCAGTTCTTC | CATRSAGGPANEQFF
TRBJ2-2 | TRBD2 | few | TRBV7-3 | TGTGCCAGCAGCTTAACTAGCGGGGGGAACACCGGGGAGCTGTTTTTT | CASSLTSGGNTGELFF
TRBJ2-7 | . | . | TRBV24-1 | TGTGCCACCAGTGATGGTCGGGGGGCGAAACCCTACGAGCAGTACTTC | CATSDGRGAKPYEQYF
TRBJ2-3 | TRBD2 | many | TRBV4-3 | TGCGCCAGCAGCCGATCTAGCGGGGTTAGCACAGATACGCAGTATTTT | CASSRSSGVSTDTQYF
TRBJ2-7 | TRBD1 | once | TRBV11-2 | TGTGCCAGCAGGGTAGGACAGGTCTACGAGCAGTACTTC | CASRVGQVYEQYF
TRBJ1-4 | . | . | TRBV2 | TGTGCCGGGAGAGGATTTGGGTATGAAAAACTGTTTTTT | CAGRGFGYEKLFF
TRBJ2-7 | . | few | TRBV6-1 | TGTGCCAGCAGGAGGGCAGGGGAATACGAGCAGTACTTC | CASRRAGEYEQYF
TRBJ1-5 | . | many | TRBV12-3/TRBV12-4 | TGTGCCAGCAGTTTGGGGGGGATTTTTAAGGCCCAGCATTTT | CASSLGGIFKAQHF
TRBJ2-5 | . | once | TRBV5-1 | TGCGCCACCTCGACCGAAAGGGGGCAAGAGACCCAGTACTTC | CATSTERGQETQYF
TRBJ1-6 | . | many | TRBV12-3/TRBV12-4 | TGTGCCAGCAGTTTTGGTCAGGTCCGTTCACCCCTCCACTTT | CASSFGQVRSPLHF
TRBJ1-5 | . | few | TRBV5-1 | TGCGCCAGCAGCTTAAACAGACAGACCCCCTCTTATAGCAATCAGCCCCAGCATTTT | CASSLNRQTPSYSNQPQHF
TRBJ2-2 | TRBD1 | . | TRBV10-3 | TGTGCCATCAGTGACCCCAGCCTTACAGACAGGGTGATTACCGGGGAGCTGTTTTTT | CAISDPSLTDRVITGELFF
TRBJ2-1 | . | many | TRBV2 | TGTGCCAGCAGTGAAACGGGACACCCCTACAATGAGCAGTTCTTC | CASSETGHPYNEQFF
TRBJ2-5 | . | few | TRBV5-1 | TGCGCCACCTCGAGGGGTTACCAAGAGACCCAGTACTTC | CATSRGYQETQYF